Listed here is a single T cell receptor beta chain. These data are taken from a study of T cells in women clearing cervical HPV infection. Turning to the study itself: Case blood drawn at lesion detection; control blood after infection cleared.

TCR beta CDR3 amplified by multiplex PCR from about 1200 ng genomic DNA. Sequenced by immunoSEQ multiplex PCR; TCRdb stores in-frame clones only, minus some. This repertoire includes about 28,000 clones. The source of this sequence is a woman aged 18 to 75 with a cervical HPV16 infection that either progressed to CIN3+ or cleared (not recorded which). The sequenced sample was blood buffy coat.

The sequenced part of the CDR3 DNA is TGTGCCAGCAGTTTATCGTGGCAGCCAAACAGCTACGAG. Translating it yields CASSLSWQPNSYE. The entire CDR3 protein reads CASSLSWQPNSYEQYF. The chain uses TRBV27 and TRBJ2-7; D ambiguous. The CDR3 goes on 3 residues after the read ends, and that part is filled in from the germline J gene. V was cut by 0 bases and J by 3 bases, with 15 bases left in between. The CDR3 contains 16 residues. Germline V gives CDR1 MNHEY, CDR2 SMNVEV (reference sequence).